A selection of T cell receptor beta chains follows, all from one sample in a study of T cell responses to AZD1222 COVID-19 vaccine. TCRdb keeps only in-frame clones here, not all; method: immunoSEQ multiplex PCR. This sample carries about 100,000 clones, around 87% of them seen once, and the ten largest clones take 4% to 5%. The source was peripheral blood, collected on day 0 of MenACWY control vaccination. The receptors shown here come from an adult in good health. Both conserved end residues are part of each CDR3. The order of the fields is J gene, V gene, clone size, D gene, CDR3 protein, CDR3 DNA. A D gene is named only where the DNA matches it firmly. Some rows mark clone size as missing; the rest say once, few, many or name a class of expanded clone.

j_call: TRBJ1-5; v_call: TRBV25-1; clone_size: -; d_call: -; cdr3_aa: CASSGTDQPQHF; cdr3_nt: TGTGCCAGCAGTGGAACGGATCAGCCCCAGCATTTT
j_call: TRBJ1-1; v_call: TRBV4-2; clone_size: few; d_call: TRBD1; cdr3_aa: CASSGFRQGKAFF; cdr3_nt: TGTGCCAGCAGCGGGTTTAGACAGGGGAAAGCTTTCTTT
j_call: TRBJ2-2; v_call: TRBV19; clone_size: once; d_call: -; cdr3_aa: CASSIGGTGELFF; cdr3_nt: TGTGCCAGTAGTATCGGCGGAACCGGGGAGCTGTTTTTT
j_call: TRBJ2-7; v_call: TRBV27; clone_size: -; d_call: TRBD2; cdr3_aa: CASSPGTSGYTEQYF; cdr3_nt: TGTGCCAGCAGTCCCGGGACTAGCGGGTACACCGAGCAGTACTTC
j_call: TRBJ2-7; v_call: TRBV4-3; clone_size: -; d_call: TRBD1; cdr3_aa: CASSQDRTGGCEQYF; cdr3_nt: TGCGCCAGCAGCCAAGATCGGACAGGGGGCTGCGAGCAGTACTTC
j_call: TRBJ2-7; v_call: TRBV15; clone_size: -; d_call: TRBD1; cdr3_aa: CATSGQGGLSYEQYF; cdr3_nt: TGTGCCACCTCTGGACAGGGGGGACTCTCCTACGAGCAGTACTTC
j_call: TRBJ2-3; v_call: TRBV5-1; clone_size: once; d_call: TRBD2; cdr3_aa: CASSLGGRGDQDTQYF; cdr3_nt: TGCGCCAGCAGCTTGGGGGGGCGGGGGGACCAAGATACGCAGTATTTT
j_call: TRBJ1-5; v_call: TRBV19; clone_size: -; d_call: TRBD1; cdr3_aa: CASSFDRALGEQPQHF; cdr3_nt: TGTGCCAGTAGTTTCGACAGGGCCCTTGGGGAGCAGCCCCAGCATTTT
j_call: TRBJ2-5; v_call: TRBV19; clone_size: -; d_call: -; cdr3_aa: CASSIYGVRLNQETQYF; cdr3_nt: TGTGCCAGTAGTATTTATGGTGTCAGGCTCAACCAAGAGACCCAGTACTTC
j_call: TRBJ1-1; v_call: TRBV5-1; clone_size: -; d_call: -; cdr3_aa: CASSLGRGGATFF; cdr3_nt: TGCGCCAGCAGCTTGGGGCGTGGGGGCGCAACTTTCTTT
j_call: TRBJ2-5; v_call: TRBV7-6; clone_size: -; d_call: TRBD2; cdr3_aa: CASSLEGSGRGETQYF; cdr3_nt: TGTGCCAGCAGCTTAGAGGGTAGCGGGCGGGGAGAGACCCAGTACTTC
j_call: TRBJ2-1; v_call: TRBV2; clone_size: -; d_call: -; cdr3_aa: CASASQSYNEQFF; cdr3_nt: TGTGCCAGCGCTTCACAGTCCTACAATGAGCAGTTCTTC
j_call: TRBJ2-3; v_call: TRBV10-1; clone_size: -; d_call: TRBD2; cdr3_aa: CASSERTSASTDTQYF; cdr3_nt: TGCGCCAGCAGTGAGAGGACTAGCGCGAGCACAGATACGCAGTATTTT
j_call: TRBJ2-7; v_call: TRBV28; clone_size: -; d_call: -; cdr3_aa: CASSYLRARDLRPSSYEQYF; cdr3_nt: TGTGCCAGCAGCTACCTTCGGGCCCGGGACTTAAGACCGAGCTCCTACGAGCAGTACTTC
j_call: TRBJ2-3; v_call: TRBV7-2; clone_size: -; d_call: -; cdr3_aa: CASSPAGADTQYF; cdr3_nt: TGTGCCAGCAGCCCTGCTGGCGCAGATACGCAGTATTTT
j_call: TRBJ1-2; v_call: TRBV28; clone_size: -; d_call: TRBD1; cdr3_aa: CASLFGGTGGHGYTF; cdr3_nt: TGTGCCAGCCTCTTTGGGGGGACAGGGGGCCATGGCTACACCTTC
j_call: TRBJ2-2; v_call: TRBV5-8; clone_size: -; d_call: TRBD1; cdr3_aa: CASSYPTGKSGGELFF; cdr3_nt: TGTGCCAGCAGCTACCCGACAGGGAAGTCGGGCGGGGAGCTGTTTTTT
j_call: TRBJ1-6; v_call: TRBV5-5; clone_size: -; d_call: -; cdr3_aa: CASSFQNSPLHF; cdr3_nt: TGTGCCAGCAGCTTCCAAAATTCACCCCTCCACTTT
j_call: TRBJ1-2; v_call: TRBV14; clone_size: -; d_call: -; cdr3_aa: CASSQDGRGRDYGYTF; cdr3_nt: TGTGCCAGCAGCCAAGACGGGCGAGGGCGCGACTATGGCTACACCTTC
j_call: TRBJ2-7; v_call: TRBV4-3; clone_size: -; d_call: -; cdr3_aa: CASSQNTGLGYEQYF; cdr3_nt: TGCGCCAGCAGCCAAAACACCGGTCTCGGCTACGAGCAGTACTTC
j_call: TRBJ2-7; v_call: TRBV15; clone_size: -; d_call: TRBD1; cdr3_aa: CATSRNRDRGYEQYF; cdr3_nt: TGTGCCACCAGCAGGAACCGGGACAGGGGCTACGAGCAGTACTTC
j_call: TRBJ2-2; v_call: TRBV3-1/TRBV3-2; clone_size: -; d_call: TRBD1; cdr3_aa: CASSLYRGRGNTGELFF; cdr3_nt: TGTGCCAGCAGCCTTTACAGGGGGCGCGGGAACACCGGGGAGCTGTTTTTT
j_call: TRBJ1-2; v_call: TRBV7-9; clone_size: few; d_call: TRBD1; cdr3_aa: CASSLAGGNYGYTF; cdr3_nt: TGTGCCAGCAGCTTAGCAGGGGGCAACTATGGCTACACCTTC
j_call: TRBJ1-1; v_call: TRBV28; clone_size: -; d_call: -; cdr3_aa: CASLGRNTEAFF; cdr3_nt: TGTGCCAGCCTGGGACGGAACACTGAAGCTTTCTTT
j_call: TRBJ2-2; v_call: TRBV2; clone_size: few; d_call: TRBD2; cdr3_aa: CASSRTSGGTGELFF; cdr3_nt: TGTGCCAGCAGTCGGACTAGCGGGGGGACCGGGGAGCTGTTTTTT
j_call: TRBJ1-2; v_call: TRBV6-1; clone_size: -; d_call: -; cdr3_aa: CASSEMAYGYTF; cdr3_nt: TGTGCCAGCAGTGAAATGGCCTATGGCTACACCTTC
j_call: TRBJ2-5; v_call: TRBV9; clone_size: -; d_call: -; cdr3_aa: CASSVGRVGETQYF; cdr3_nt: TGTGCCAGCAGCGTAGGGAGGGTAGGAGAGACCCAGTACTTC
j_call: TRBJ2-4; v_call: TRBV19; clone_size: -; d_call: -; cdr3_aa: CASSQVAKNIQYF; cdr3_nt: TGTGCCAGTAGTCAGGTAGCCAAAAACATTCAGTACTTC
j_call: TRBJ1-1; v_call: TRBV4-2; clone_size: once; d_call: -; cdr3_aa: CASSPLASVDSEAFF; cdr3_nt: TGTGCCAGCAGCCCCTTAGCGTCCGTGGACAGTGAAGCTTTCTTT
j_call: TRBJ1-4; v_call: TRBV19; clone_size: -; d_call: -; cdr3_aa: CASSFSRRGEEKLFF; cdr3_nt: TGTGCCAGTAGTTTCTCCCGCAGGGGAGAGGAAAAACTGTTTTTT
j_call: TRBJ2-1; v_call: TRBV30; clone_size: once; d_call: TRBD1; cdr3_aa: CAWSPDRAYNEQFF; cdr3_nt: TGTGCCTGGTCCCCGGACAGGGCCTACAATGAGCAGTTCTTC